The present T cell receptor beta chain was sequenced within a study of CD8 T cells in Susac syndrome. Sequencing of TCR beta was carried out in blood CD8+ and CD4+ T cells. The patients serving as multiple sclerosis controls were treatment-naive. They had stable or active relapsing-remitting disease and fulfilled revised McDonald criteria. TEMRA cells were FACS-enriched, while CD8+ and CD4+ T cells were negatively isolated. The RNA, about 0.5 to 1 ug, was put through reverse transcription using random hexamers. Across 54 Vbeta and 13 Jbeta, immunoSEQ multiplex PCR amplified TCR beta CDR3. A single record per CDR3 protein comes from TCRdb applying MiXCR to the immunoSEQ multiplex PCR reads. Altogether some 260,000 distinct CDR3 sequences are present, roughly 85% being singletons, with the ten largest covering over 0.09%. CDR3 length: 15 amino acids. The V end lost 3 bases, the J end lost 0 bases, and 6 bases lay between the germline ends. Per the germline V gene, CDR1 is LNHDA and CDR2 is SQIVND (reference sequence).

The sequenced sample was CD8+ T cells from PBMCs. The rearrangement links TRBV19 to TRBJ2-6, with D unclear. The receptor's source is a human donor with multiple sclerosis. CDR3: CASSIWGSGANVLTF. For the CDR3, the DNA is TGTGCCAGTAGTATTTGGGGCTCTGGGGCCAACGTCCTGACTTTC. Based on the CDR3 plus reference TRBV19 and TRBJ2-6, the full variable domain is DGGITQSPKYLFRKEGQNVTLSCEQNLNHDAMYWYRQDPGQGLRLIYYSQIVNDFQKGDIAEGYSVSREKKESFPLTVTSAQKNPTAFYLCASSIWGSGANVLTFGAGSRLTVL.